The 17 T cell receptor beta chains presented below share a single source sample, sequenced in a study of response to subunit inactivated influenza vaccine. TCRdb used MiXCR to reprocess the RT-PCR reads, holding one entry per CDR3 protein. Seen here are about 780,000 distinct CDR3 sequences, 18% observed once, and the top ten hold 11%. This sample comprised PBMCs from blood, obtained around 5 days after vaccination. These receptors originate from a man aged 45-65 years who received an inactivated influenza vaccine.

Here the CDR3 reads CASSAPAGMNTEAFF. CDR3 bases: TGTGCCAGCAGCGCCCCGGCAGGGATGAACACTGAAGCTTTCTTT. The genes are TRBV9 and TRBJ1-1, with D tentatively TRBD1 (5 bases). The V gene lost 3 bases and the J gene lost 0 bases, with 12 bases spanning the gap. In germline, CDR1 is SGDLS, CDR2 YYNGEE. The CDR3 consists of 15 residues. Using reference TRBV9 and TRBJ1-1 for the parts outside the CDR3, the full variable domain is DSGVTQTPKHLITATGQRVTLRCSPRSGDLSVYWYQQSLDQGLQFLIQYYNGEERAKGNILERFSAQQFPDLHSELNLSSLELGDSALYFCASSAPAGMNTEAFFGQGTRLTVV.

V gene TRBV20-1 combines with J gene TRBJ2-2; D gene uncertain. In germline, CDR1 is DFQATT, CDR2 SNEGSKA (reference sequence). The CDR3 runs 14 residues. The V and J ends lost 0 bases and 3 bases respectively, with 8 bases between them. The CDR3 region has the DNA TGCAGTGCTAGAGATCACCGAGACACCGGGGAGCTGTTTTTT. Encoded protein: CSARDHRDTGELFF.

This clonotype came up a few times. The CDR3 sequence is CATSRDLLAGEQFF. The CDR3 DNA reads as TGTGCCACCAGCAGAGATCTGCTAGCCGGGGAGCAGTTCTTC. The chain is built from TRBV15 and TRBJ2-1, with D maybe TRBD2 (5 bases). Germline V gene data show CDR1 as LNHNV and CDR2 as YYDKDF (reference sequence). The ends were cut back, 0 bases at V and 10 bases at J, with 13 bases in the middle. The CDR3 runs 14 residues.

This clonotype was counted only a few times. The J gene is TRBJ1-1, the V gene TRBV29-1; maybe TRBD1 (5 bases). The CDR3 runs to 13 residues. Germline V CDR1 and CDR2: SQVTM, ANQGSEA. V lost 4 bases to trimming and J lost 0 bases, with 9 bases between them. For the CDR3, the DNA is TGCAGCGTTGCGGGACTTATGAACACTGAAGCTTTCTTT. Translated, it gives CSVAGLMNTEAFF.

This clonotype was counted only a few times. The gene calls are TRBV29-1 and TRBJ2-1, with 7 positions matching TRBD1. Trimming took 3 bases from V and 0 from J; bases not matched to a gene: 5. The CDR3 totals 15 residues. Per the germline V gene, CDR1 is SQVTM and CDR2 is ANQGSEA. CDR3 coding DNA: TGCAGCGTTGACGGGACAGAGAGCTCCTACAATGAGCAGTTCTTC. Amino acid sequence: CSVDGTESSYNEQFF.

This chain connects TRBV4-3 to TRBJ2-7; 8 positions match TRBD1. CDR1 is LGHNA and CDR2 is YSLEER in the germline V gene. Losses at the gene ends were 1 base for V and 6 bases for J; bases not matched to a gene: 5. This CDR3 has 14 amino acids. The CDR3 DNA reads as TGCGCCAGCAGCCAAGGGGTGACAGGGGTCGAGCAGTACTTC. Its translation is CASSQGVTGVEQYF.

The V and J genes are TRBV20-1 and TRBJ2-7; tentatively, D is TRBD1 or TRBD2 (5 bases each). The CDR3 consists of 14 residues. The ends were cut back, 3 bases at V and 3 bases at J, with 15 bases in the middle. Germline V CDR1 and CDR2: DFQATT, SNEGSKA (reference sequence). The CDR3 is CSASVGDSGYEQYF. CDR3 DNA: TGCAGTGCTAGTGTGGGGGATTCGGGCTACGAGCAGTACTTC.

The chain employs TRBV10-3 and TRBJ2-1; 9 positions agree with TRBD1. The CDR3 length is 14 residues. The junction had 11 bases not matched to a gene; V was cut back by 9 bases and J by 8 bases. The germline V gene encodes CDR1 ENHRY and CDR2 SYGVKD. DNA of the CDR3: TGTGCCATTGAGCCGGACAGGGGTTCCTATGAGCAGTTCTTC. Protein sequence: CAIEPDRGSYEQFF.

The chain joins TRBV29-1 to TRBJ2-7; D might be TRBD1 or TRBD2, each matching 5 bases. V lost 5 bases and J lost 4, with 9 bases in between. CDR1 and CDR2 from the germline V gene are SQVTM and ANQGSEA. The CDR3 covers 11 residues. CDR3 in DNA: TGCAGCGTTCGGGGACGGTACGAGCAGTACTTC. Translation gives CSVRGRYEQYF.

V usage is TRBV20-1 and J usage is TRBJ2-1; a possible D gene is TRBD2 (5 bases). Germline V CDR1 and CDR2: DFQATT, SNEGSKA (reference sequence). Between the trimmed V and J ends, which lost 5 bases and 7 bases, there was a span of 12 bases. The CDR3 is 12 amino acids. DNA for the CDR3: TGCAGTGCTGCCAGAGGGTGGAATGAGCAGTTCTTC. Protein sequence: CSAARGWNEQFF.

The CDR3 here is CASSQDAGLNTGELFF. In DNA, the CDR3 is TGTGCCAGCAGCCAAGATGCAGGGCTGAACACCGGGGAGCTGTTTTTT. This chain connects TRBV4-2 to TRBJ2-2, with D perhaps TRBD1 (5 bases). CDR3 length equals 16 residues. The V end was cut by 0 bases, the J end by 1 base, with 9 bases between. Germline V gene sequence: CDR1 LGHNA, CDR2 YNFKEQ.

This chain connects TRBV12-3 or TRBV12-4 to TRBJ1-1; D is unclear. The CDR3 covers 13 residues. Between the trimmed V and J ends, which lost 8 bases and 3 bases, there was a span of 13 bases. The CDR3 region has the DNA TGTGCCAGCGCTAAGAGGGTGCACACTGAAGCTTTCTTT. The encoded protein is CASAKRVHTEAFF.

The chain carries TRBV6-5 and TRBJ2-7; unclear D gene. Trimming took 2 bases from V and 5 from J, leaving 16 bases between them. Germline V gives CDR1 MNHEY, CDR2 SVGAGI. The CDR3 is 15 residues long. The CDR3 loop is CASSYTAIVGNEQYF. In nucleotides, the CDR3 is TGTGCCAGCAGTTACACAGCGATAGTAGGCAACGAGCAGTACTTC.

The rearrangement joins TRBV28 to TRBJ1-1, with a weak D call TRBD1 (5 bases). The CDR3 runs 15 residues. Trimming took off 6 bases at V and 4 bases at J, with 18 bases between the two ends. CDR1 is MDHEN and CDR2 is SYDVKM in the germline V gene. CDR3 loop: CASRRRGTPSTEAFF. The DNA for the CDR3 is TGTGCCAGCAGGCGACGGGGCACCCCAAGCACTGAAGCTTTCTTT.

The chain combines TRBV7-8 with TRBJ2-3; D not certain. Deletions cut 1 base from V and 1 base from J, with 9 bases between. CDR1 is SGHVS and CDR2 is FQNEAQ in the germline V gene. The CDR3 extends over 15 amino acids. CDR3 DNA: TGTGCCAGCAGCTTAGACCGGCAGCGCACAGATACGCAGTATTTT. This encodes CASSLDRQRTDTQYF.

The chain employs TRBV4-1 and TRBJ2-7; D is unresolved. In germline, CDR1 is MGHRA, CDR2 YSYEKL. The CDR3 is 15 amino acids. Trimming removed 1 base from V and 0 bases from J, with 10 bases in between. CDR3 DNA: TGCGCCAGCAGCCAAGCTATCTTAGTCTCCTACGAGCAGTACTTC. Encoded protein: CASSQAILVSYEQYF.

The chain is built from TRBV5-4 and TRBJ2-2; TRBD2 agrees at 7 bases. Germline lookup yields CDR1 SGHNT and CDR2 YYREEE (reference sequence). J was trimmed by 3 bases and V by 1 base; bases with no gene match: 12. This CDR3 region has 18 residues. The CDR3 sequence: CASSLRLTSYRYTGELFF. The CDR3 region has the DNA TGTGCCAGCAGCTTGAGGTTGACTAGCTACCGATACACCGGGGAGCTGTTTTTT. The full variable domain, in which reference TRBV5-4 and TRBJ2-2 provide the parts outside the CDR3, is ETGVTQSPTHLIKTRGQQVTLRCSSQSGHNTVSWYQQALGQGPQFIFQYYREEENGRGNFPPRFSGLQFPNYSSELNVNALELDDSALYLCASSLRLTSYRYTGELFFGEGSRLTVL.